The 7 T cell receptor beta chains reported below all come from one sample, sequenced in a study of early T cells in non-severe SARS-CoV-2 infection. TCRdb fed the 5' RACE reads into MiXCR, producing one record per CDR3 protein. The table shows about 30,000 distinct CDR3 sequences, with around 5.4% occurring only once. The source material was whole blood. The receptors were gathered from an adult who was a healthcare worker with PCR-confirmed SARS-CoV-2 infection or an uninfected control (not recorded which).

This clonotype was counted ten times or more. The V gene is TRBV27, the J gene TRBJ2-1; 12 nucleotides agree with TRBD2. V trimming: 5 bases; J trimming: 7 bases; junction bases outside the gene matches: 9. Germline V gene lookup returns CDR1 MNHEY and CDR2 SMNVEV (reference sequence). The CDR3 is 16 residues long. The CDR3 loop reads CASSHRPSGRGNEQFF. CDR3 bases: TGTGCCAGCAGTCACCGCCCTAGCGGGAGGGGGAATGAGCAGTTCTTC.

On this clonotype itself: This may arise from a read error, as a much more abundant clone is one base away. The chain uses TRBV10-2 and TRBJ2-2, with 9 positions matching TRBD1. Per the germline V gene, CDR1 is WSHSY and CDR2 is SAAADI. The CDR3 runs to 14 residues. The CDR3 loop reads CASQDRGNTGDLFF. The CDR3 nucleotides are TGCGCCAGCCAAGACAGGGGGAACACCGGGGATCTGTTTTTT.

This clonotype showed up many times. This chain uses TRBV7-8 with TRBJ2-1; 13 nucleotides match TRBD2. Germline values: CDR1 SGHVS, CDR2 FQNEAQ. This CDR3 has 18 residues. V lost 2 bases, J lost 5 bases, and 9 bases stayed unmatched. The CDR3 protein is CASSLKTSGRSRNNEQFF. CDR3 nucleotide sequence: TGTGCCAGCAGCTTAAAGACTAGCGGGAGGTCAAGGAACAATGAGCAGTTCTTC.

Only a few counts were recorded for this clonotype. CDR3 protein: CAAEGGQSPTGELFF. CDR3 DNA: TGTGCCGCCGAAGGGGGACAAAGCCCCACCGGGGAGCTGTTTTTT. This chain links TRBV30 with TRBJ2-2; maybe TRBD1 (6 bases). V was shortened by 8 bases and J by 4 bases, with 20 bases between the two germline ends. Germline V gene sequence: CDR1 GTSNPN, CDR2 SVGIG (reference sequence). The CDR3 covers 15 residues.

This clonotype occurred many times. The chain carries TRBV6-2 or TRBV6-3 and TRBJ1-5; D is undetermined. CDR3 length: 13 amino acids. Germline V CDR1 and CDR2: MNHEY, SVGEGT. V was clipped by 5 bases and J by 11 bases, with 16 bases between them. For the CDR3, the DNA is TGTGCCAGCAGTCTTCCCTCCCTATCAGCCCAGCATTTT. Amino acids: CASSLPSLSAQHF.

This chain connects TRBV7-9 to TRBJ2-7, with D maybe TRBD1 (6 bases). Germline V gene lookup returns CDR1 SEHNR and CDR2 FQNEAQ (reference sequence). V was shortened by 5 bases and J by 0 bases, with 11 bases between the two germline ends. The CDR3 covers 14 residues. The CDR3 spells CASSLQGPSYEQYF. The CDR3 region has the DNA TGTGCCAGCAGCCTACAGGGCCCCTCCTACGAGCAGTACTTC.

Ten or more counts support this clonotype. The rearrangement uses TRBV5-1 and TRBJ2-5; TRBD2 matches 7 bases. The CDR3 covers 13 residues. The trim removed 2 bases at V and 5 bases at J, leaving 3 bases unmatched. Germline CDR1 reads SGHRS; CDR2 reads YFSETQ. CDR3 sequence reads: CASSFAGEETQYF. CDR3 DNA sequence: TGCGCCAGCAGCTTCGCGGGAGAGGAGACCCAGTACTTC.